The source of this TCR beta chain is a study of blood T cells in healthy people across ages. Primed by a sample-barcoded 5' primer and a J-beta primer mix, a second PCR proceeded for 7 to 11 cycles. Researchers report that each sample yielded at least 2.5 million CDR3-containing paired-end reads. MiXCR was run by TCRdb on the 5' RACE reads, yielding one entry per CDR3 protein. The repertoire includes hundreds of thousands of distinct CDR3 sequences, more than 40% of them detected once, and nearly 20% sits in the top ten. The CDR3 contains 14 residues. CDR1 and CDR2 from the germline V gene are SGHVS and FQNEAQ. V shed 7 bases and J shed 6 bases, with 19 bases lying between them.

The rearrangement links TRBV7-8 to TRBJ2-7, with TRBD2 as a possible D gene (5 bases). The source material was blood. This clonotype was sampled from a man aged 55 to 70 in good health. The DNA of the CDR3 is TGTGCCAGCAACAAGAAGGACTCCCTGGGCGAGCAGTACTTC. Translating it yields CASNKKDSLGEQYF.